These 2 T cell receptor beta chains were all obtained from the same sample, sequenced in a study of early T cells in non-severe SARS-CoV-2 infection. TCRdb redid the calling of the 5' RACE reads with MiXCR, one entry per CDR3 protein. The sample has some 34,000 distinct CDR3 sequences, roughly 7.1% seen once. The material sequenced was whole blood, taken at baseline. The receptors were sampled from an adult who was a healthcare worker with PCR-confirmed SARS-CoV-2 infection or an uninfected control (not recorded which).

This clonotype was counted between two and nine times. V is TRBV6-2 or TRBV6-3 and J is TRBJ2-1; 10 bases map to TRBD2. The CDR3 is 15 amino acids. Trimming cost V 6 bases and J 5 bases; bases outside gene matches: 7. Germline V gene sequence: CDR1 MNHEY, CDR2 SVGEGT. The CDR3 DNA follows: TGTGCCAGCAGAGCTCTAGCGGGAGTCAACAATGAGCAGTTCTTC. This gives the protein CASRALAGVNNEQFF.

This chain links TRBV7-6 with TRBJ2-7; D uncertain. The CDR3 runs 14 residues. Germline CDR1 reads SGHVS; CDR2 reads FNYEAQ. Trimming removed 4 bases from V and 1 base from J, with 11 bases in between. The DNA for the CDR3 is TGTGCCAGCAGCTCCGACTCGCAGTCCTACGAGCAGTACTTC. Its translation is CASSSDSQSYEQYF. Filled out from reference TRBV7-6 and TRBJ2-7, the complete variable domain reads GAGVSQSPRYKVTKRGQDVALRCDPISGHVSLYWYRQALGQGPEFLTYFNYEAQQDKSGLPNDRFSAERPEGSISTLTIQRTEQRDSAMYRCASSSDSQSYEQYFGPGTRLTVT.